One and the same sample provided the 24 T cell receptor beta chains below, sequenced in a study of technical replicates of blood from a handful of donors. Sequenced by immunoSEQ multiplex PCR; TCRdb stores in-frame clones only, minus some. The table shows 50,000 to 70,000 clones, with 91% occurring only once. The sample was PBMCs. Source of these receptors: a human donor in good health. Some clones in this sample may be carry-over from other donors' samples.

This CDR3 is CAISGGGNYEQYF. CDR3 DNA: TGTGCCATCAGTGGGGGGGGGAACTACGAGCAGTACTTC. The J gene is TRBJ2-7, the V gene TRBV10-3, with 7 bases identical to TRBD2. This CDR3 comprises 13 residues. Per germline, CDR1 ENHRY and CDR2 SYGVKD. V lost 4 bases, J lost 3 bases, and 3 bases stayed unmatched.

J is TRBJ2-1 and V is TRBV27, with 11 positions matching TRBD1. The CDR3 consists of 14 residues. In germline, CDR1 is MNHEY, CDR2 SMNVEV (reference sequence). V lost 6 bases and J lost 7; bases outside the gene matches: 5. The CDR3 DNA reads TGTGCCAGCAGGGGGACAGGGGGAGGAAATGAGCAGTTCTTC. Protein product: CASRGTGGGNEQFF.

This chain joins TRBV29-1 and TRBJ1-2; D gene ambiguous. Germline values: CDR1 SQVTM, CDR2 ANQGSEA. With 5 bases removed from V and 5 bases from J, the gap between germline ends came to 15 bases. CDR3 size: 13 residues. CDR3: CSVPAEVMYGYTF. For the CDR3, the DNA is TGCAGCGTTCCGGCAGAGGTTATGTATGGCTACACCTTC.

The genes are TRBV4-2 and TRBJ1-1; weak D call: TRBD1 (6 bases). CDR1 and CDR2 from the germline V gene are LGHNA and YNFKEQ. With 1 base removed from V and 1 base from J, the gap between germline ends came to 13 bases. The CDR3 runs to 16 residues. CDR3 sequence reads: CASSQGNRDANTEAFF. In DNA, the CDR3 is TGTGCCAGCAGCCAAGGGAACAGGGACGCGAACACTGAAGCTTTCTTT.

V is TRBV5-1 and J is TRBJ2-5; 9 positions match TRBD2. The CDR3 is 18 amino acids. CDR1 and CDR2 (germline): SGHRS, YFSETQ. Unmatched junction bases numbered 13, after V lost 0 bases and J lost 4 bases. The CDR3 loop reads CASSLGRSGGGAVETQYF. The CDR3 nucleotides read TGCGCCAGCAGCTTGGGCCGTAGCGGCGGGGGGGCCGTAGAGACCCAGTACTTC.

The chain links TRBV7-9 to TRBJ2-7; D might be TRBD1 (5 bases). The germline V gene encodes CDR1 SEHNR and CDR2 FQNEAQ (reference sequence). V lost 4 bases, J lost 2 bases, and 12 bases lay in between. The CDR3 covers 14 residues. The CDR3 region is CASSSPPDTYEQYF. The CDR3 DNA follows: TGTGCCAGCAGCTCACCCCCGGACACCTACGAGCAGTACTTC.

The J gene is TRBJ2-1, the V gene TRBV4-1; TRBD2 is a possible D gene (5 bases). V lost 1 base to trimming and J lost 2 bases, with 6 bases between them. CDR1 MGHRA and CDR2 YSYEKL come from the germline V gene. The CDR3 covers 14 residues. The CDR3 spells CASSQGGTYNEQFF. In DNA, the CDR3 is TGCGCCAGCAGCCAAGGAGGGACCTACAATGAGCAGTTCTTC.

The V gene is TRBV6-5, the J gene TRBJ1-5, with 8 bases identical to TRBD1. This CDR3 region has 15 residues. V lost 7 bases to trimming and J lost 4 bases; unmatched junction nucleotides: 9. Per germline, CDR1 MNHEY and CDR2 SVGAGI. Here the CDR3 reads CASKKTGGGNQPQHF. DNA for the CDR3: TGTGCCAGCAAAAAAACAGGGGGAGGAAATCAGCCCCAGCATTTT.

This clone has only one observation. J is TRBJ1-2 and V is TRBV25-1; D is perhaps TRBD1 (6 bases). The germline V gene has CDR1 MGHDK and CDR2 SYGVNS. Trimming left V 4 bases short and J 5 bases short, with 14 bases between. The CDR3 loop spans 14 amino acids. As DNA, the CDR3 is TGTGCCAGCAGTGCTCGACAGGCTATGTATGGCTACACCTTC. It yields the protein CASSARQAMYGYTF.

This clone occurred once. This chain uses TRBV23-1 with TRBJ2-5; D gene uncertain. TRBV23-1 is annotated as an ORF whose role is uncertain. V was trimmed by 9 bases and J by 5 bases, leaving 13 bases between them. The length of the CDR3 is 12 residues. The CDR3 loop is CARPTPKETQYF. Written as DNA, the CDR3 is TGCGCCAGACCGACACCCAAGGAGACCCAGTACTTC.

The DNA for the CDR3 is TGTGCCAGCAGTGAATCGGCTCAGGGAGGCACTGAAGCTTTCTTT. It is translated as CASSESAQGGTEAFF. This chain connects TRBV25-1 to TRBJ1-1; perhaps TRBD1 as D (5 bases). V gave up 1 base and J gave up 4 bases, with 13 bases separating them. This CDR3 region has 15 residues. From germline, CDR1 is MGHDK and CDR2 SYGVNS. The whole variable domain, remainder taken from reference TRBV25-1 and TRBJ1-1, is EADIYQTPRYLVIGTGKKITLECSQTMGHDKMYWYQQDPGMELHLIHYSYGVNSTEKGDLSSESTVSRIRTEHFPLTLESARPSHTSQYLCASSESAQGGTEAFFGQGTRLTVV.

This chain uses TRBV4-3 with TRBJ2-4; maybe TRBD2 (6 bases). The CDR3 sequence is 15 residues long. Trimming cost V 0 bases and J 6 bases, with 12 bases left between them. CDR1 LGHNA and CDR2 YSLEER come from the germline V gene. CDR3 in DNA: TGCGCCAGCAGCCAAGAGTTAGCGGAGATAAACATTCAGTACTTC. This sequence encodes CASSQELAEINIQYF.

This sequence joins TRBV6-5 and TRBJ1-2; maybe TRBD1 (6 bases). Trimming left V 2 bases short and J 2 bases short, with 12 bases between. The germline V gene has CDR1 MNHEY and CDR2 SVGAGI. This CDR3 is 15 amino acids long. CDR3 sequence: CASSYHRTDNYGYTF. CDR3 coding DNA: TGTGCCAGCAGTTACCACAGGACAGACAACTATGGCTACACCTTC.

The chain recombines TRBV2 with TRBJ2-3; 8 positions match TRBD1. The trim removed 6 bases at V and 4 bases at J, leaving 6 bases unmatched. Germline-derived CDR1 and CDR2 are SNHLY and FYNNEI. The CDR3 loop spans 14 amino acids. The CDR3 DNA is TGTGCCAGCAGCGGACAGGGCATGTCAGATACGCAGTATTTT. Protein product: CASSGQGMSDTQYF.

The V and J genes are TRBV4-3 and TRBJ1-1, with D hard to call. The length of the CDR3 is 18 residues. Trimming removed 1 base from V and 4 bases from J, with 22 bases in between. Germline V gene data show CDR1 as LGHNA and CDR2 as YSLEER. CDR3 region: CASSQGVTSGAVATEAFF. The CDR3 bases are TGCGCCAGCAGCCAAGGAGTAACCTCCGGCGCGGTCGCCACTGAAGCTTTCTTT.

The chain links TRBV19 to TRBJ1-5; D not resolved. The germline gives CDR1 LNHDA, CDR2 SQIVND (reference sequence). The CDR3 runs to 12 residues. Trimming took off 5 bases at V and 10 bases at J, with 12 bases between the two ends. The chain's CDR3 is CASSPGLVPQHF. CDR3 nucleotide sequence: TGTGCCAGTAGTCCAGGCCTTGTACCCCAGCATTTT.

This chain joins TRBV7-2 and TRBJ2-2; possibly TRBD2 for D (6 bases). Per germline, CDR1 SGHTA and CDR2 FQGNSA. V was cut by 1 base and J by 8 bases, with 11 bases left in between. This CDR3 contains 14 residues. CDR3 region: CASSLVGGTGELFF. CDR3 sequence (DNA): TGTGCCAGCAGCTTAGTTGGTGGGACTGGGGAGCTGTTTTTT.

V gene TRBV4-1 combines with J gene TRBJ2-1, with 11 positions matching TRBD2. Germline CDR1 reads MGHRA; CDR2 reads YSYEKL. The CDR3 has 16 amino acids. After removal of 2 bases from V and 2 bases from J, the junction contained 2 bases not matched to a gene. The CDR3 coding sequence is TGCGCCAGCAGCCAACTACTAGCGGGAGCCTACAATGAGCAGTTCTTC. This translates into CASSQLLAGAYNEQFF.

The V call is TRBV5-4, the J call TRBJ2-3; D possibly corresponds to TRBD2 (5 bases). Trimming cost V 2 bases and J 4 bases, with 11 bases left between them. The CDR3 is made up of 14 amino acids. Per germline, CDR1 SGHNT and CDR2 YYREEE (reference sequence). The CDR3 DNA sequence: TGTGCCAGCAGCTTTGAGGGAACCTCAGATACGCAGTATTTT. Translated: CASSFEGTSDTQYF. Full variable domain (remainder filled in from reference TRBV5-4 and TRBJ2-3): ETGVTQSPTHLIKTRGQQVTLRCSSQSGHNTVSWYQQALGQGPQFIFQYYREEENGRGNFPPRFSGLQFPNYSSELNVNALELDDSALYLCASSFEGTSDTQYFGPGTRLTVL.

V gene TRBV5-1 combines with J gene TRBJ1-2; perhaps TRBD1 as D (6 bases). The CDR3 extends over 13 amino acids. Germline loops: CDR1 SGHRS, CDR2 YFSETQ. Trimming left V 2 bases short and J 6 bases short, with 11 bases between. The CDR3 protein is CASSFGGLDGYTF. The CDR3 region has the DNA TGCGCCAGCAGCTTCGGGGGGCTGGATGGCTACACCTTC.

The chain couples TRBV18 to TRBJ2-7; perhaps TRBD1 as D (6 bases). Germline CDR1 reads KGHSH; CDR2 reads LQKENI. V lost 4 bases to trimming and J lost 3 bases, with 13 bases between them. The CDR3 runs to 14 residues. CDR3 sequence: CASSQQGGIYEQYF. In nucleotides, the CDR3 is TGTGCCAGCTCACAACAGGGTGGGATCTACGAGCAGTACTTC.

This chain joins TRBV2 and TRBJ2-7, with TRBD2 matching 14 bases. This CDR3 spans 17 amino acids. The trim removed 3 bases at V and 4 bases at J, leaving 8 bases unmatched. The germline V gene has CDR1 SNHLY and CDR2 FYNNEI. The CDR3 sequence is CASSEGLAGVIRYEQYF. The CDR3 nucleotides are TGTGCCAGCAGTGAGGGACTAGCGGGAGTTATAAGGTACGAGCAGTACTTC.

The count of this clone is one. V is TRBV2 and J is TRBJ1-2, with unresolved D. Germline loops: CDR1 SNHLY, CDR2 FYNNEI. CDR3 size: 13 residues. Trimming took off 6 bases at V and 8 bases at J, with 16 bases between the two ends. CDR3 region: CASRGGPLLGYTF. For the CDR3, the DNA is TGTGCCAGCAGAGGAGGCCCTCTTTTGGGCTACACCTTC.

The CDR3 is CASSTLQGGGTEAFF. For the CDR3, the DNA is TGTGCCAGCAGCACTTTACAGGGCGGTGGGACTGAAGCTTTCTTT. The rearrangement links TRBV6-5 to TRBJ1-1; maybe TRBD1 (6 bases). The CDR3 is 15 amino acids. The V gene lost 6 bases and the J gene lost 5 bases, with 19 bases spanning the gap. Germline V CDR1 and CDR2: MNHEY, SVGAGI.